The 10 T cell receptor beta chains given below trace back to one sample, sequenced in a study of control samples from healthy donors and cancer patients. Clones were sequenced by immunoSEQ multiplex PCR, and TCRdb holds only the in-frame ones, with some missing. The sample includes 130,000 or so clones, approximately 92% of them seen just once. Sequencing was done on a sample of blood. The receptor source for this set is a man aged 40-55 years in good health.

The table lists this clone with a count of one. The rearrangement joins TRBV19 to TRBJ1-2; 7 bases map to TRBD1. Trimming removed 4 bases from V and 4 bases from J; junction bases left unmatched: 9. Germline V gene sequence: CDR1 LNHDA, CDR2 SQIVND (reference sequence). This CDR3 spans 15 amino acids. The chain's CDR3 is CASSTWDSWSYGYTF. CDR3 DNA: TGTGCCAGTAGTACGTGGGACAGTTGGAGCTATGGCTACACCTTC.

CDR3 protein: CASRGVAGAPLHF. The DNA of the CDR3 is TGTGCCAGCAGAGGTGTCGCGGGGGCACCCCTCCACTTT. The chain uses TRBV2 and TRBJ1-6, with D maybe TRBD1 (5 bases). Germline CDR1 and CDR2: SNHLY and FYNNEI. The ends were cut back, 6 bases at V and 11 bases at J, with 14 bases in the middle. This CDR3 is built from 13 residues.

This rearrangement joins TRBV5-4 to TRBJ2-5; D not certain. Germline V CDR1 and CDR2: SGHNT, YYREEE (reference sequence). The CDR3 runs 15 residues. The V end lost 4 bases, the J end lost 1 base, and 14 bases lay between the germline ends. This chain's CDR3 is CASSPQDGFQETQYF. In DNA form, the CDR3 reads TGTGCCAGCAGCCCTCAGGACGGCTTCCAAGAGACCCAGTACTTC.

This chain joins TRBV3-1 (or the pseudogene TRBV3-2) and TRBJ2-5; 7 bases fit TRBD2. CDR3 length: 15 amino acids. V gave up 1 base and J gave up 7 bases; unmatched junction bases: 9. Germline V lookup: CDR1 LGHDT, CDR2 YNNKEL (reference sequence). CDR3: CASSQAGSGGGTQYF. CDR3 nucleotide sequence: TGTGCCAGCAGCCAAGCAGGATCGGGGGGAGGGACCCAGTACTTC.

The rearrangement links TRBV5-1 to TRBJ2-7; D uncertain. CDR3 length equals 14 residues. Germline CDR1 SGHRS, CDR2 YFSETQ. Trimming took 0 bases from V and 1 from J, leaving 8 bases between them. CDR3: CASSLAPESYEQYF. CDR3 DNA sequence: TGCGCCAGCAGCTTGGCCCCCGAGTCCTACGAGCAGTACTTC.

V and J are TRBV7-6 and TRBJ2-7; 8 bases match TRBD1. After removal of 3 bases from V and 3 bases from J, the junction contained 13 bases not matched to a gene. The CDR3 is 17 amino acids. CDR1 is SGHVS and CDR2 is FNYEAQ in the germline V gene. The CDR3 DNA sequence: TGTGCCAGCAGCTTGGTCCAGGGGGCTCAATCCCGCTACGAGCAGTACTTC. Translated: CASSLVQGAQSRYEQYF.

This clone was seen a few times. This chain uses TRBV2 with TRBJ1-1; D gene unclear. V lost 4 bases to trimming and J lost 0 bases, with 9 bases between them. The CDR3 contains 14 residues. Per the germline V gene, CDR1 is SNHLY and CDR2 is FYNNEI. CDR3 bases: TGTGCCAGCAGTGCTGGCATTTTGAACACTGAAGCTTTCTTT. It encodes CASSAGILNTEAFF.

The rearrangement joins TRBV11-2 to TRBJ2-6; D unclear. The CDR3 extends over 13 amino acids. V was trimmed by 6 bases and J by 0 bases, leaving 3 bases between them. The germline CDR1 and CDR2 sequences are SGHAT and FQNNGV. The CDR3 spells CASRVSGANVLTF. In DNA, the CDR3 is TGTGCCAGCAGGGTCTCTGGGGCCAACGTCCTGACTTTC.

The chain joins TRBV5-1 to TRBJ1-5; perhaps TRBD1 as D (5 bases). The ends were cut back, 4 bases at V and 6 bases at J, with 17 bases in the middle. The CDR3 loop spans 15 amino acids. Germline lookup yields CDR1 SGHRS and CDR2 YFSETQ. The CDR3 is CASSGDGDGSQPQHF. The CDR3 DNA reads TGCGCCAGCAGCGGGGACGGCGACGGCAGTCAGCCCCAGCATTTT. The full variable domain, in which reference TRBV5-1 and TRBJ1-5 provide the parts outside the CDR3, is KAGVTQTPRYLIKTRGQQVTLSCSPISGHRSVSWYQQTPGQGLQFLFEYFSETQRNKGNFPGRFSGRQFSNSRSEMNVSTLELGDSALYLCASSGDGDGSQPQHFGDGTRLSIL.

The chain recombines TRBV6-5 with TRBJ1-4, with 7 bases lining up with TRBD1. The CDR3 has 15 amino acids. Germline trimming cut 5 bases from V and 4 bases from J; bases unmatched to any gene: 7. Germline V lookup: CDR1 MNHEY, CDR2 SVGAGI. CDR3 in amino acids: CASSMGQSFNEKLFF. The CDR3 DNA reads as TGTGCCAGCAGTATGGGACAGAGCTTTAATGAAAAACTGTTTTTT.